The entry below gives a single T cell receptor beta chain sequence along with its context. Its cognate antigen is unknown. A read error may account for a junction end that differs from germline. The record originates from a study of post-analysis software for immune sequencing data. About the research overall: In terms of disease course, relapsing-remitting, secondary progressive and progressive-relapsing multiple sclerosis were included.

Unique molecular identifiers were present in the TCR beta cDNA libraries. cDNA molecules numbering 400,000 to 550,000 came from approximately 0.91 to 9.4 million T cells. MiXCR, run by TCRdb on the PCR reads, gives a single entry per CDR3 protein. The sample includes around 770,000 distinct CDR3 sequences, roughly 46% seen only once; the top ten take roughly 5%. Germline values: CDR1 SGDLS, CDR2 YYNGEE. The CDR3 runs to 15 residues. The study's findings and limits: Comparison of patients with controls showed five TRBV segments more frequent in patients, TRBV5-6, TRBV5-1 and TRBV20-1 among them. The authors found that F measure strongly co-clustered same-batch samples. Controls' normalized Chao1 diversity significantly exceeded that of multiple sclerosis patients.

This TCR derives from a girl aged 10-17 years with multiple sclerosis. Sequencing used blood. The chain combines TRBV9 with TRBJ2-6; D remains ambiguous. The DNA for the CDR3 is TGTGCCAGCAGCGACGGTTACCCTAGGGCCAACGTCCCGACTTTC. Residues: CASSDGYPRANVPTF.